This entry describes one TCR beta chain. A much larger clone differs by one base, so this may be a read error. TCRdb reprocessed the 5' RACE reads with MiXCR, giving one entry per CDR3 protein. The profile shows hundreds of thousands of distinct CDR3 sequences, about 20% of them singletons. The V gene's germline CDR1 is MGHDK and CDR2 SYGVNS. This CDR3 has 15 residues. V was trimmed by 1 base and J by 5 bases, leaving 12 bases between them. The entry originates in a study of T-cell memory formation after mild COVID-19. The receptor was isolated from a young man who had mild COVID-19 (a few samples of this study predate the infection). Cell type and time point are not known. Specimen: PBMCs or a T cell subset sorted from them (not recorded which). The chain joins TRBV25-1 to TRBJ2-1, with D uncertain. The CDR3 DNA follows: TGTGCCAGCAGTGAATTCCGGTGGAGAAACAATGAGCAGTTCTTC. Amino acid sequence: CASSEFRWRNNEQFF.